The sequence of this T cell receptor beta chain was determined in a study of Ad26.COV2.S vaccination and SARS-CoV-2 variants. The overall study: Doses of Ad26.COV2.S were injected into muscle once or twice, 56 days apart.

Treatment noted: roughly 19 received Ad26.COV2.S at low or high dose, single or two shots; a few received placebo; per-sample allocation not given. It was on day 63 after the first vaccine or placebo injection that samples were taken. The sample came from a Boston adult aged 18-55 years. Germline CDR1 MNHEY, CDR2 SVGEGT. The germline V and J ends were trimmed by 2 bases and 6 bases, with 13 bases remaining between them. CDR3 length equals 14 residues. Clones were sequenced by immunoSEQ multiplex PCR, and TCRdb holds only the in-frame ones, with some missing. In the table there are 350,000 to 450,000 clones, about 88% of which are singletons.

The sample here was peripheral blood, taken in a trial of Ad26.COV2.S vaccine versus placebo. This receptor was identified in a person aged 18 to 65 who received the Ad26.COV2.S COVID-19 vaccine or a placebo. The J gene is TRBJ1-2, the V gene TRBV6-2 or TRBV6-3; a weak D match, TRBD1 (5 bases). CDR3 residues: CASSYVAGMDGYTF. In nucleotides, the CDR3 is TGTGCCAGCAGTTACGTCGCAGGGATGGATGGCTACACCTTC.